This T cell receptor (beta chain) was profiled in a study of blood T cell repertoires in COVID-19. About the study: COVID-19 samples, acute and convalescent, were from the United States, Italy and Spain. PBMCs, B-cell-depleted T cells, or T cells were the source of the cDNA or gDNA that made up the material.

Profiled with immunoSEQ multiplex PCR; TCRdb holds only in-frame clones, not every one. The table includes some 150,000 clones, approximately 79% detected once. CDR3 length: 15 residues. The germline gives CDR1 MNHEY, CDR2 SVGAGI. The V and J ends lost 2 bases and 7 bases, in that order; junction bases with no gene match: 5. The V call is TRBV6-5, the J call TRBJ1-4, with 9 bases identical to TRBD1. This TCR came from a man aged 45-65 years with active or convalescent COVID-19. Specimen: peripheral blood. As DNA, the CDR3 is TGTGCCAGCAGTTACCACAGGGGGCGGGGTGAAAAACTGTTTTTT. This gives the protein CASSYHRGRGEKLFF.